The 14 T cell receptor delta chains below were found in one sample sequenced in a study of γδ T cells in repeated Plasmodium falciparum infection. Flow sorting of PBMC yielded separate Vgamma9/Vdelta2+ and Vdelta2-negative gammadelta T cell populations for bulk repertoire analysis. TCRdb ran CATT on the multiplex PCR reads. The profile shows tens of thousands of delta-chain clones, over 1.5% of them singletons. Sequencing input: gamma-delta T cells from blood. These receptors were taken from a pool of human donors (malaria-infected and uninfected, not separated).

The sample holds many counts of this clone. This sequence is one base from a far larger clone and is likely a read error. This specimen includes other DNA sequences encoding the same CDR3. The V call is TRDV1, the J call TRDJ1; a possible D gene is TRDD3 (6 bases). V was pared by 2 bases and J by 1 base, with 14 bases between. This CDR3 region has 16 residues. Germline CDR1 reads TSWWSYY; CDR2 reads QGS. Here the CDR3 reads CALGESGGGPTDKLIF. CDR3 nucleotide sequence: TGTGCTCTTGGGGAAAGTGGGGGGGGGCCCACCGATAAACTCATCTTT.

For this clone: Only one base separates this from a far larger clonotype, so it likely reflects a read error. The sample contains more than one DNA sequence encoding this CDR3. This sequence joins TRDV1 and TRDJ1, with 11 bases matching TRDD3. TCRdb records no J gene; here it was assigned by comparing the DNA to germline. With V trimmed by 1 base and J by 3 bases, 31 bases remained unmatched. CDR1 is TSWWSYY and CDR2 is QGS in the germline V gene. The CDR3 sequence is 25 residues long. As DNA, the CDR3 is TGTGCTCTTGGGGAACCCTCTTGGCGAGCCCCTGCGGACAGAGTTCTGGGGGATACATCCGATAAACTCATCTTT. Translating it yields CALGEPSWRAPADRVLGDTSDKLIF.

This clone came up a few times. TCRdb assigns this DNA the protein of a much larger clone, which departs from its translation at residue 5; this likely reflects a read error, and the protein shown comes from translating the DNA. The J gene is TRDJ1, the V gene TRDV1, with a possible D match to TRDD3 (7 bases). In the absence of a J gene in TCRdb, the DNA was matched to germline to assign it here. The V and J ends lost 3 bases and 0 bases respectively, with 29 bases between them. Germline V gives CDR1 TSWWSYY, CDR2 QGS. The CDR3 is 21 residues long. The CDR3 region is CALGDSTCPPTGVGYTDKLIF. The CDR3 DNA is TGTGCTCTTGGGGACAGCACCTGTCCTCCTACTGGGGTAGGGTACACCGATAAACTCATCTTT.

This clone has a handful of counts. One base away lies a much larger clone, so this may be a sequencing read error. The chain couples TRDV3 to TRDJ1; D is possibly TRDD2 (6 bases). The germline gives CDR1 TVYSNPD, CDR2 GDNSRS (reference sequence). Trimming removed 4 bases at V and 8 bases at J, with 17 bases between. The CDR3 runs to 12 residues. CDR3 nucleotide sequence: TGTGCCTCACTCCTACGCTCGGCCAAACTCATCTTT. This translates into CASLLRSAKLIF.

This clone showed up just a few times. This DNA's translation and the protein TCRdb lists, from a much larger clone, do not match at residue 17, likely due to a read error; the protein shown is translated from the DNA. The J segment was not called; the V segment is TRDV1; TRDD3 was called by the table and not checked on the DNA. Germline V gene sequence: CDR1 TSWWSYY, CDR2 QGS. CDR3 length equals 19 residues. Written as DNA, the CDR3 is TGTGCTCTTGGGGGAACTCTCTTTCCTACTCTGGGGGATTTAGATAAACCCATCTTT. Its protein product is CALGGTLFPTLGDLDKPIF.

This clone showed up just a few times. TCRdb's protein for this DNA is that of a much larger clone and differs from the translation at residue 16, likely a read error; the protein shown is the DNA translation. Other DNA sequences from this sample encode an identical CDR3 as well. This sequence joins TRDV1 and TRDJ1, with 7 bases that match TRDD2. CDR1 and CDR2 from the germline V gene are TSWWSYY and QGS. This CDR3 comprises 21 residues. CDR3 DNA sequence: TGTGCCCTTGGGGAACGTTTCCTACCTCACGACTTGGGTGATACCGCGGATAAACTTATCTTC. Amino acid sequence: CALGERFLPHDLGDTADKLIF.

About this clone: TCRdb pairs this DNA with a much larger clone's protein that differs at residue 12, likely a read error; the protein shown was translated from the DNA. V gene TRDV2 combines with J gene TRDJ1; tentatively, D is TRDD2 (6 bases). The J gene is absent in TCRdb and was assigned here via DNA matching to germline. CDR1 is GEAIGNYY and CDR2 is EKD in the germline V gene. The CDR3 covers 20 residues. V shed 1 base and J shed 0 bases, with 26 bases lying between them. CDR3 sequence: CACDTAFPPATEGYTDKLIF. As DNA, the CDR3 is TGTGCCTGTGACACGGCCTTCCCACCGGCTACTGAGGGGTACACCGATAAACTCATCTTT.

This clone was seen only a few times. This likely came from a read error, as a far larger clone is one base away. Distinct nucleotide sequences in the sample also encode this CDR3. This chain links TRDV3 with TRDJ1, with TRDD3 matching 8 bases. Germline V gene lookup returns CDR1 TVYSNPD and CDR2 GDNSRS (reference sequence). The CDR3 spans 23 residues. J lost 4 bases, V lost 3 bases, and 37 bases had no gene match. In DNA form, the CDR3 reads TGTGCCTTGGGCGGCCCCCCCCTTAGTACTGGGGGCAGTTCTCGATTTCTCGGCGATAAACTCATCTTT. Translated, it gives CALGGPPLSTGGSSRFLGDKLIF.

As concerns this clone: The listed TCRdb protein conflicts with the DNA translation at residue 13, and the protein shown is translated directly from the DNA. The V gene is TRDV1, the J gene TRDJ1; TRDD3 matches at 11 bases. The CDR3 has 21 amino acids. The V gene's germline CDR1 is TSWWSYY and CDR2 QGS. The junction had 17 bases not matched to a gene; V was cut back by 2 bases and J by 0 bases. CDR3 nucleotides: TGTGCTCTTGGGGAAGTTAGGAGGTACTGGGGGATATTTTCGTACACCGATAAACTCATCTTT. This translates into CALGEVRRYWGIFSYTDKLIF.

This clone was observed at least ten times. This chain connects TRDV1 to TRDJ1, with 10 bases fitting TRDD3. The J segment lost 0 bases and the V segment lost 1 base, leaving 29 bases of the junction unmatched. The CDR3 extends over 25 amino acids. Germline V gives CDR1 TSWWSYY, CDR2 QGS. This chain's CDR3 is CALGEPTHFLHRPYWGISDTDKLIF. CDR3 bases: TGTGCTCTTGGGGAACCCACCCACTTCCTACATAGACCTTACTGGGGGATCTCGGACACCGATAAACTCATCTTT.

Of note for this clone: TCRdb's protein, taken from a much larger clone, differs from this DNA's translation at residue 10, likely owing to a read error; the protein displayed comes from the DNA. The J gene is TRDJ1, the V gene TRAV36/DV7; 13 bases match TRDD3. CDR3 size: 14 residues. Germline assignment: CDR1 VTNFRS and CDR2 LTSSGIE (reference sequence). The V segment lost 4 bases and the J segment 7 bases; nucleotides outside the gene matches: 7. CDR3 bases: TGTGCTGTGTTCCGTACTGGGGGATACGCTAAACTCATCTTT. It yields the protein CAVFRTGGYAKLIF. The variable domain in full, completed from reference TRAV36/DV7 and TRDJ1, reads EDKVVQSPLSLVVHEGDTVTLNCSYEVTNFRSLLWYKQEKKAPTFLFMLTSSGIEKKSGRLSSILDKKELSSILNITATQTGDSAIYLCAVFRTGGYAKLIFGKGTRVTVEP.

This clone was recorded a few times. The protein that TCRdb holds for this DNA derives from a much larger clone and differs from the translated DNA at residue 5, which likely indicates a read error; the protein shown here is translated from the DNA. The genes are TRDV1 and TRDJ1; D is possibly TRDD2 (7 bases). V was pared by 4 bases and J by 0 bases, with 39 bases between. CDR3 length: 24 amino acids. Germline V lookup: CDR1 TSWWSYY, CDR2 QGS. The chain's CDR3 is CALGGLGFLLPRRFLGRNTDKLIF. CDR3 coding DNA: TGTGCTCTTGGGGGACTCGGTTTCTTACTTCCTAGACGATTCCTGGGGCGAAACACCGATAAACTCATCTTT.

The table lists this clone with many counts. A read error is likely here: a far larger clone is one base away. Other DNA sequences in the same sample also yield this CDR3. The V call is TRDV2, the J call TRDJ1; TRDD3 aligns across 8 bases. TCRdb does not report a J gene; here it was assigned by matching the DNA to germline references. Germline V gene lookup returns CDR1 GEAIGNYY and CDR2 EKD. V lost 0 bases and J lost 0; bases outside the gene matches: 23. This CDR3 has 22 residues. CDR3 bases: TGTGCCTGTGACACCGACGAAGGAAGTCAGAGCACTGGGGGGGCCTACACCGATAAACTCATCTTT. Encoded protein: CACDTDEGSQSTGGAYTDKLIF.

Turning to this clone: The protein that TCRdb holds for this DNA derives from a much larger clone and differs from the translated DNA at residue 14, which likely indicates a read error; the protein shown here is translated from the DNA. V and J are TRDV1 and TRDJ1; a weak D match, TRDD3 (7 bases). The germline V gene has CDR1 TSWWSYY and CDR2 QGS. CDR3 size: 22 residues. Trimming shortened V by 6 bases and J by 1 base, and 36 bases separated the two germline ends. CDR3 sequence reads: CALGVNPPSDDQCWIRTDKLIF. The CDR3 DNA follows: TGTGCTCTTGGTGTAAACCCGCCTTCCGACGACCAATGTTGGATACGCACCGATAAACTCATCTTT.